The 21 T cell receptor beta chains in this list originate from one sample, sequenced in a study of T cells in Graves' hyperthyroidism and ophthalmopathy. Regions amplified from RNA transcripts were the TCR beta CDR3 regions. Initially, a first-round RT-PCR of the TCR CDR3 employed the HTBI primer set. TCRdb processed the multiplex PCR reads anew with MiXCR; each CDR3 protein has one entry. There are 200,000 or so distinct CDR3 sequences in the sample; 17% occur only once, and about 50% lies in the top ten. Material: blood. Receptors were obtained from a woman between 50 and 59 years old with Graves' hyperthyroidism.

CDR3 region: CSAYSDYYEQYF. The DNA for the CDR3 is TGCAGCGCCTACTCTGACTACTACGAGCAGTACTTC. This chain connects TRBV29-1 to TRBJ2-7; D may be TRBD2 (5 bases). This CDR3 has 12 amino acids. V dropped 7 bases and J dropped 3 bases, with 13 bases sitting between them. Germline CDR1 and CDR2: SQVTM and ANQGSEA.

Ten or more counts support this clonotype. The genes are TRBV5-1 and TRBJ1-4; TRBD1 matches 7 bases. Trimming took 4 bases from V and 4 from J; bases not matched to a gene: 4. CDR3 size: 14 residues. Germline CDR1 SGHRS, CDR2 YFSETQ. The CDR3 sequence is CASSGTVNNEKLFF. The CDR3 DNA follows: TGCGCCAGCAGCGGGACAGTAAATAATGAAAAACTGTTTTTT. Complete variable domain (other parts from reference TRBV5-1 and TRBJ1-4): KAGVTQTPRYLIKTRGQQVTLSCSPISGHRSVSWYQQTPGQGLQFLFEYFSETQRNKGNFPGRFSGRQFSNSRSEMNVSTLELGDSALYLCASSGTVNNEKLFFGSGTQLSVL.

This clonotype was counted ten times or more. The chain links TRBV29-1 to TRBJ2-5, with 14 bases lining up with TRBD2. V trimming: 5 bases; J trimming: 4 bases; junction bases outside the gene matches: 15. This CDR3 has 18 residues. Germline CDR1 SQVTM, CDR2 ANQGSEA. CDR3 residues: CSVRVGLAGGRSRETQYF. Written as DNA, the CDR3 is TGCAGCGTTCGAGTTGGACTAGCGGGAGGCCGGTCCAGAGAGACCCAGTACTTC.

At least ten counts were recorded for this clonotype. V gene TRBV29-1 combines with J gene TRBJ1-5, with D unresolved. V lost 4 bases, J lost 5 bases, and 12 bases lay in between. Germline-derived CDR1 and CDR2 are SQVTM and ANQGSEA. This CDR3 region has 13 residues. CDR3 sequence reads: CSVGTGQDQPQHF. The CDR3 coding sequence is TGCAGCGTTGGGACCGGCCAGGATCAGCCCCAGCATTTT.

The CDR3 spells CASSMPPSGLNTEAFF. Here the CDR3 DNA reads TGTGCCAGTAGTATGCCACCCTCGGGTCTGAACACTGAAGCTTTCTTT. The chain uses TRBV19 and TRBJ1-1; no definite D call. CDR1 and CDR2 from the germline V gene are LNHDA and SQIVND (reference sequence). V lost 3 bases and J lost 0, with 14 bases in between. The CDR3 sequence is 16 residues long.

This sequence joins TRBV5-6 and TRBJ2-1, with D unclear. Germline CDR1 reads SGHDT; CDR2 reads YYEEEE. The CDR3 spans 17 residues. Trimming shortened V by 0 bases and J by 0 bases, and 13 bases separated the two germline ends. The CDR3 reads CASSLGRIVGSYNEQFF. As DNA, the CDR3 is TGTGCCAGCAGCTTGGGCCGAATAGTCGGCTCCTACAATGAGCAGTTCTTC.

On this clonotype: Here the CDR3 omits its conserved ending phenylalanine or tryptophan, so a read error is the likely source. This chain connects TRBV5-1 to TRBJ1-2; D is undetermined. The CDR3 runs 15 residues. CDR1 is SGHRS, CDR2 YFSETQ, per germline. V shed 3 bases and J shed 1 base, with 13 bases lying between them. The DNA of the CDR3 is TGCGCCAGCAGCTGGTCCGGGCCTCATAACTATGGCTACACCCTC. Its translation: CASSWSGPHNYGYTL.

This clonotype was counted at least ten times. The V call is TRBV28, the J call TRBJ2-1; 10 bases are a match to TRBD2. Germline values: CDR1 MDHEN, CDR2 SYDVKM. This CDR3 contains 17 residues. With V trimmed by 5 bases and J by 12 bases, 19 bases remained unmatched. CDR3 residues: CASSQRWLAGAGSGQFF. The CDR3 DNA follows: TGTGCCAGCAGTCAAAGATGGCTAGCGGGAGCGGGATCTGGGCAGTTCTTC. The entire variable domain, with the rest obtained from reference TRBV28 and TRBJ2-1, is as follows: DVKVTQSSRYLVKRTGEKVFLECVQDMDHENMFWYRQDPGLGLRLIYFSYDVKMKEKGDIPEGYSVSREKKERFSLILESASTNQTSMYLCASSQRWLAGAGSGQFFGPGTRLTVL.

The chain is built from TRBV12-3 or TRBV12-4 and TRBJ2-5, with D perhaps being TRBD1 or TRBD2 (5 bases each). The CDR3 totals 15 residues. Trimming pared 1 base from V and 4 bases from J, leaving 13 bases between. The CDR3 here is CASSLGRDGGETQYF. As DNA, the CDR3 is TGTGCCAGCAGTTTAGGACGGGATGGGGGAGAGACCCAGTACTTC.

This clonotype was counted at least ten times. In DNA form, the CDR3 reads TGTGCCAGCAGGAAAACGGGGGACACCATGAACACTGAAGCTTTCTTT. It encodes CASRKTGDTMNTEAFF. This chain links TRBV7-8 with TRBJ1-1, with D possibly being TRBD1 (6 bases). The CDR3 sequence is 16 residues long. CDR1 SGHVS and CDR2 FQNEAQ come from the germline V gene. V was cut by 6 bases and J by 0 bases, with 17 bases left in between.

Regarding this clonotype: Possible read error: a much larger clone is one base away. The CDR3 end shows no conserved phenylalanine or tryptophan, and so a read error is likely. The chain recombines TRBV20-1 with TRBJ1-6; the D gene is possibly TRBD1 (5 bases). With 5 bases removed from V and 5 bases from J, the gap between germline ends came to 13 bases. The CDR3 totals 14 residues. Germline V gives CDR1 DFQATT, CDR2 SNEGSKA (reference sequence). The CDR3 region has the DNA TGCAGTGCTTACGCCCGGGGCAATAATTCACCCCTCCACTCT. It encodes CSAYARGNNSPLHS.

This clonotype was observed many times. The chain combines TRBV3-1 with TRBJ1-3; D is unresolved. Germline lookup yields CDR1 LGHDT and CDR2 YNNKEL (reference sequence). This CDR3 comprises 17 residues. V was cut by 1 base and J by 0 bases, with 13 bases left in between. This chain's CDR3 is CASSQGAAARSGNTIYF. CDR3 nucleotides: TGTGCCAGCAGCCAAGGCGCGGCGGCCCGCTCTGGAAACACCATATATTTT.

There are many counts of this clonotype. The DNA for the CDR3 is TGTGCTAGTGGTTTAGGGACGGGGGATAGCAATCAGCCCCAGCATTTT. It codes for CASGLGTGDSNQPQHF. V gene TRBV12-5 combines with J gene TRBJ1-5; a weak D match, TRBD1 (5 bases). V gave up 3 bases and J gave up 0 bases, with 12 bases separating them. CDR3 length equals 16 residues. CDR1 and CDR2 (germline): LGHNT, FRNRAP.

This clonotype was detected many times. The rearrangement links TRBV3-1 to TRBJ2-1; 11 bases are shared with TRBD2. The V segment lost 0 bases and the J segment 7 bases; nucleotides outside the gene matches: 11. The CDR3 is 18 amino acids. Looked up from germline, CDR1 is LGHDT and CDR2 is YNNKEL (reference sequence). CDR3 DNA sequence: TGTGCCAGCAGCCAAGAGAGCCAGAGGACTAGCGGGTGGAATGAGCAGTTCTTC. It translates to CASSQESQRTSGWNEQFF.

This clonotype was seen repeatedly, ten times or more. The rearrangement joins TRBV4-1 to TRBJ2-3; the D gene could be TRBD1 or TRBD2 (5 bases each). This CDR3 has 14 residues. V was shortened by 6 bases and J by 3 bases, with 13 bases between the two germline ends. Germline V gene data show CDR1 as MGHRA and CDR2 as YSYEKL. The CDR3: CASRIGTQTDTQYF. CDR3 coding DNA: TGCGCCAGCAGGATCGGGACCCAAACAGATACGCAGTATTTT.

This clonotype was found many times. CDR3 sequence reads: CASSPYVAGSTDTQYF. The CDR3 DNA is TGTGCCAGCAGCCCCTACGTGGCGGGCAGCACAGATACGCAGTATTTT. The genes are TRBV11-3 and TRBJ2-3; tentative D call: TRBD2 (5 bases). CDR1 is SGHNT, CDR2 YENEEA, per germline. CDR3 length equals 16 residues. V lost 5 bases and J 0 bases, leaving 15 bases between the germline ends.

This clonotype showed up many times. The rearrangement links TRBV11-2 to TRBJ2-7; D is unclear. The ends were cut back, 4 bases at V and 5 bases at J, with 9 bases in the middle. Germline V gene sequence: CDR1 SGHAT, CDR2 FQNNGV. This CDR3 comprises 12 residues. In DNA form, the CDR3 reads TGTGCCAGCAGCTCCATGGGTAACGAGCAGTACTTC. Translation gives CASSSMGNEQYF.

With regard to this clonotype: A much larger clonotype is one base distant, so this may be a read error. This rearrangement joins TRBV24-1 to TRBJ1-5, with 8 bases matching TRBD1. CDR3 size: 15 residues. Germline V gene lookup returns CDR1 KGHDR and CDR2 SFDVKD. The ends lost 9 bases at V and 2 bases at J; junction bases unmatched: 8. The CDR3 spells CATQSQDRGNQPQHF. The CDR3 nucleotides read TGTGCCACCCAAAGCCAGGACAGGGGCAATCAGCCCCAGCATTTT.

This clonotype showed up many times. The chain joins TRBV12-3 or TRBV12-4 to TRBJ2-7, with D perhaps TRBD1 (5 bases). The CDR3 extends over 13 amino acids. Trimming cost V 5 bases and J 6 bases, with 14 bases left between them. Here the CDR3 reads CASSINGQGEQYF. CDR3 nucleotides: TGTGCCAGCAGTATTAACGGGCAGGGCGAGCAGTACTTC.

About this clonotype itself: Germline and junction disagree at one end, which may indicate a read error. The V call is TRBV7-9, the J call TRBJ2-7, with 7 bases identical to TRBD1. Per the germline V gene, CDR1 is SEHNR and CDR2 is FQNEAQ (reference sequence). There are 14 residues in the CDR3. CDR3 loop: CVSSPDRELHEQYF. The CDR3 nucleotides read TGTGTCAGCAGTCCCGACAGGGAGCTCCACGAGCAGTACTTC.

This clonotype was detected a few times. J is TRBJ2-6 and V is TRBV20-1; no definite D call. V dropped 2 bases and J dropped 0 bases, with 11 bases sitting between them. This CDR3 is 16 amino acids long. CDR1 is DFQATT and CDR2 is SNEGSKA in the germline V gene (reference sequence). CDR3 region: CSARPDGSSGANVLTF. The CDR3 DNA reads as TGCAGTGCTAGACCTGACGGAAGCTCTGGGGCCAACGTCCTGACTTTC.